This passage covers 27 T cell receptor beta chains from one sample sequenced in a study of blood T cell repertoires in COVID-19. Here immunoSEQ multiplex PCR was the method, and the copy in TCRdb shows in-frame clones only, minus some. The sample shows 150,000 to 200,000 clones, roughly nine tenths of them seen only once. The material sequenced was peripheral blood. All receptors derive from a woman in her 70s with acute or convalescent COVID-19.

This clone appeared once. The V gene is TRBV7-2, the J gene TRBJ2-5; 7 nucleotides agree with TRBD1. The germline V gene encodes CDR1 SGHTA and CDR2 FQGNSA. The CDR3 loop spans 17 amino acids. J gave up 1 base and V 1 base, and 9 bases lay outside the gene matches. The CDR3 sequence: CASSLVDFWDSQETQYF. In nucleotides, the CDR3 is TGTGCCAGCAGCTTAGTTGATTTTTGGGACAGCCAAGAGACCCAGTACTTC.

In DNA, the CDR3 is TGTGCCAGTAGTATCAGATTAGGGGGTATGGAGCAGTACTTC. Translated: CASSIRLGGMEQYF. This chain joins TRBV19 and TRBJ2-7; possible D gene TRBD1, 6 bases. Germline lookup yields CDR1 LNHDA and CDR2 SQIVND (reference sequence). The V end lost 3 bases, the J end lost 7 bases, and 16 bases lay between the germline ends. The CDR3 is 14 residues long.

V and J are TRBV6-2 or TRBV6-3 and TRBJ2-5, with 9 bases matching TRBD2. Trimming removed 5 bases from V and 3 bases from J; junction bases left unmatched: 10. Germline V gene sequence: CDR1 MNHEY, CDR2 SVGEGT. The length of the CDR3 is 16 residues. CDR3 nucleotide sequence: TGTGCCAGCAGTAAAGGGGGGGCTAGCGGGGAAGAGACCCAGTACTTC. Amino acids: CASSKGGASGEETQYF.

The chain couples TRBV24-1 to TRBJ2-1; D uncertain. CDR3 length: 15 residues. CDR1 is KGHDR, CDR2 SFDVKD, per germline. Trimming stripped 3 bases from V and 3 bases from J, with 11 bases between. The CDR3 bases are TGTGCCACCAGTGATCGGCAGGTTTACTACAATGAGCAGTTCTTC. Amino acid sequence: CATSDRQVYYNEQFF.

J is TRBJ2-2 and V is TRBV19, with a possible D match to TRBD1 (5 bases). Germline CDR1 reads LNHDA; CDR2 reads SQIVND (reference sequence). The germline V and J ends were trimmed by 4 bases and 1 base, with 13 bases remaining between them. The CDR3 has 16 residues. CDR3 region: CASSKAGRVNTGELFF. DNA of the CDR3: TGTGCCAGTAGTAAAGCAGGCAGGGTGAACACCGGGGAGCTGTTTTTT. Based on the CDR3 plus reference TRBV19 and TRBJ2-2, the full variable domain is DGGITQSPKYLFRKEGQNVTLSCEQNLNHDAMYWYRQDPGQGLRLIYYSQIVNDFQKGDIAEGYSVSREKKESFPLTVTSAQKNPTAFYLCASSKAGRVNTGELFFGEGSRLTVL.

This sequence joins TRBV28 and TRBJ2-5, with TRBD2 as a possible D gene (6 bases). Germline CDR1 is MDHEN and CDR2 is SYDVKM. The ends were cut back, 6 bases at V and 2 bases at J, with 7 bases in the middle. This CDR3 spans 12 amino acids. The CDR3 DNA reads TGTGCCAGCAGGGACTATCAAGAGACCCAGTACTTC. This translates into CASRDYQETQYF.

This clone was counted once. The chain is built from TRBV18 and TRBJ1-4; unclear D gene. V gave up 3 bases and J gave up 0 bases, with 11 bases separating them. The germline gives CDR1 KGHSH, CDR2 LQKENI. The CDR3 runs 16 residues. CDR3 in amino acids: CASSPPYGTTNEKLFF. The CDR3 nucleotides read TGTGCCAGCTCACCGCCCTACGGGACAACTAATGAAAAACTGTTTTTT. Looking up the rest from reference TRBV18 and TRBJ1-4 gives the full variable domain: NAGVMQNPRHLVRRRGQEARLRCSPMKGHSHVYWYRQLPEEGLKFMVYLQKENIIDESGMPKERFSAEFPKEGPSILRIQQVVRGDSAAYFCASSPPYGTTNEKLFFGSGTQLSVL.

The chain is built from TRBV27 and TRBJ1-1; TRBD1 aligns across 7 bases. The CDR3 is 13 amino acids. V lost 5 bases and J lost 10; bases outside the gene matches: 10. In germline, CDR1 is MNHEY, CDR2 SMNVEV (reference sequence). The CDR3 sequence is CASSLNRGGGAFF. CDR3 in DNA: TGTGCCAGCAGTCTCAACAGGGGCGGAGGAGCTTTCTTT.

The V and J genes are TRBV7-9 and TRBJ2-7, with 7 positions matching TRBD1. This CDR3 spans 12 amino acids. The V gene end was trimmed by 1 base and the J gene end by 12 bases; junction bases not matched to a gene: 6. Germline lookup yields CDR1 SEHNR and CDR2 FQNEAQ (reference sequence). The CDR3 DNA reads TGTGCCAGCAGCTTAGGGACAGGCGGTTGGTACTTC. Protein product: CASSLGTGGWYF.

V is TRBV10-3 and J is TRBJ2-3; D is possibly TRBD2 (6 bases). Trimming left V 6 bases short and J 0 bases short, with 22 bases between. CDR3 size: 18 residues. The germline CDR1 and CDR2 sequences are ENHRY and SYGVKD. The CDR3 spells CAIRPTSGWGMSTDTQYF. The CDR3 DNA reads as TGTGCCATCAGACCAACCAGCGGGTGGGGAATGAGCACAGATACGCAGTATTTT.

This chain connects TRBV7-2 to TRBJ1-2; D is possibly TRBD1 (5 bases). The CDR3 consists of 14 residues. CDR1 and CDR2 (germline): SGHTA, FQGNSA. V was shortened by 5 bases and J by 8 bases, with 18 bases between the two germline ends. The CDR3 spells CASSPREGLGGYTF. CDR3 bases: TGTGCCAGCAGCCCGAGAGAGGGACTTGGCGGCTACACCTTC.

CDR3 residues: CAWSSGGETQYF. The CDR3 DNA follows: TGTGCCTGGAGCTCAGGGGGGGAGACCCAGTACTTC. J is TRBJ2-5 and V is TRBV30; tentative D call: TRBD1 (7 bases). The CDR3 spans 12 residues. The germline V gene encodes CDR1 GTSNPN and CDR2 SVGIG (reference sequence). Trimming pared 3 bases from V and 5 bases from J, leaving 10 bases between. Together with reference TRBV30 and TRBJ2-5, the CDR3 gives the full variable domain: SQTIHQWPATLVQPVGSPLSLECTVEGTSNPNLYWYRQAAGRGLQLLFYSVGIGQISSEVPQNLSASRPQDRQFILSSKKLLLSDSGFYLCAWSSGGETQYFGPGTRLLVL.

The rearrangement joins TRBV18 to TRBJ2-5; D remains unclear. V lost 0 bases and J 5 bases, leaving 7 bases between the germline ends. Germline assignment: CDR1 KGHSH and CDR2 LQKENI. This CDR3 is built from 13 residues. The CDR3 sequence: CASSPPTLETQYF. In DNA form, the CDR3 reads TGTGCCAGCTCACCACCAACATTGGAGACCCAGTACTTC. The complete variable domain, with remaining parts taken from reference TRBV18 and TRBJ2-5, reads NAGVMQNPRHLVRRRGQEARLRCSPMKGHSHVYWYRQLPEEGLKFMVYLQKENIIDESGMPKERFSAEFPKEGPSILRIQQVVRGDSAAYFCASSPPTLETQYFGPGTRLLVL.

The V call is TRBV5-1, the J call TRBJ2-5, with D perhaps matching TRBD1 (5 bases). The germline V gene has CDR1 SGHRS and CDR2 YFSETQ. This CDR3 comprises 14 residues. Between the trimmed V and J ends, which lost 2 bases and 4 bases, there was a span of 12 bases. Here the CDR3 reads CASSFRVPGETQYF. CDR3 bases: TGCGCCAGCAGCTTCAGGGTTCCCGGAGAGACCCAGTACTTC.

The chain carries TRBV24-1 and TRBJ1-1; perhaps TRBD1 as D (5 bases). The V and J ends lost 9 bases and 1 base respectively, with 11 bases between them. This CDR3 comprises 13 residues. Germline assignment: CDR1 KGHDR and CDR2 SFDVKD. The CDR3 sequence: CATRQKQNTEAFF. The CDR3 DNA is TGTGCCACCCGACAGAAACAGAACACTGAAGCTTTCTTT.

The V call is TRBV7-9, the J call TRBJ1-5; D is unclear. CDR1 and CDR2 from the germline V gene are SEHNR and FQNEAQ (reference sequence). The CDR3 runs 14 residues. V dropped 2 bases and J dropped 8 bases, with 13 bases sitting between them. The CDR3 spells CASSLSVSREPQHF. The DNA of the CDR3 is TGTGCCAGCAGCTTATCGGTCTCGAGGGAGCCCCAGCATTTT.

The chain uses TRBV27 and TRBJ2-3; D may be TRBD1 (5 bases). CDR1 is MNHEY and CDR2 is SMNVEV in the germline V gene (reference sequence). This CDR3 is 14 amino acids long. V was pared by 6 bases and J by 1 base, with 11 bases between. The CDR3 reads CASSKGLGTDTQYF. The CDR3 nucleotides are TGTGCCAGCAGCAAGGGGCTGGGCACAGATACGCAGTATTTT.

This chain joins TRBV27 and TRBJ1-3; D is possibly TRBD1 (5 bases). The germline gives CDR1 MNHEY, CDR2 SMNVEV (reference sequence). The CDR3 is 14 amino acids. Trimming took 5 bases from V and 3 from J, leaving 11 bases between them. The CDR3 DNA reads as TGTGCCAGCAGTCTACGTAGGGGTGGAAACACCATATATTTT. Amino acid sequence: CASSLRRGGNTIYF.

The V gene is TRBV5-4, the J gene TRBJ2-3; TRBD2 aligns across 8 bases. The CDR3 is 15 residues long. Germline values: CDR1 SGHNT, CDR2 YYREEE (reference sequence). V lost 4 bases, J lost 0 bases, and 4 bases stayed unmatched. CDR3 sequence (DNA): TGTGCCAGCAGCACCGGGGGGGCTAGCACAGATACGCAGTATTTT. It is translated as CASSTGGASTDTQYF. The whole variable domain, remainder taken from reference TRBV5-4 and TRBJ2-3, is ETGVTQSPTHLIKTRGQQVTLRCSSQSGHNTVSWYQQALGQGPQFIFQYYREEENGRGNFPPRFSGLQFPNYSSELNVNALELDDSALYLCASSTGGASTDTQYFGPGTRLTVL.

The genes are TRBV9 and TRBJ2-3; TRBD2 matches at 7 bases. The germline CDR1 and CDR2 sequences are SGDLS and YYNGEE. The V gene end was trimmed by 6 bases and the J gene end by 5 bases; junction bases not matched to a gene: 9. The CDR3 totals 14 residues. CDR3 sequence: CASTQGAGVDTQYF. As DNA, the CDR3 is TGTGCCAGCACCCAAGGCGCGGGAGTAGATACGCAGTATTTT.

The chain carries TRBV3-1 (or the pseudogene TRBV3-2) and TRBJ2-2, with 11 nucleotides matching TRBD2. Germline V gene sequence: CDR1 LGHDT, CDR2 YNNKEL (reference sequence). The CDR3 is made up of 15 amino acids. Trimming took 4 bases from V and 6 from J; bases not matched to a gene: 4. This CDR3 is CASSRTSGSPGELFF. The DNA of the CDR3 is TGTGCCAGCAGCCGAACTAGCGGGAGTCCCGGGGAGCTGTTTTTT.

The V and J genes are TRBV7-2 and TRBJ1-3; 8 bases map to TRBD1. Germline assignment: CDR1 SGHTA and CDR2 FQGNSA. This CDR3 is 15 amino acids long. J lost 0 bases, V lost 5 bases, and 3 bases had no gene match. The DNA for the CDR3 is TGTGCCAGCAGCGCTGGGACAGGCTCTGGAAACACCATATATTTT. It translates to CASSAGTGSGNTIYF. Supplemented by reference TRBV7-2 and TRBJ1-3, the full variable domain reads GAGVSQSPSNKVTEKGKDVELRCDPISGHTALYWYRQSLGQGLEFLIYFQGNSAPDKSGLPSDRFSAERTGGSVSTLTIQRTQQEDSAVYLCASSAGTGSGNTIYFGEGSWLTVV.

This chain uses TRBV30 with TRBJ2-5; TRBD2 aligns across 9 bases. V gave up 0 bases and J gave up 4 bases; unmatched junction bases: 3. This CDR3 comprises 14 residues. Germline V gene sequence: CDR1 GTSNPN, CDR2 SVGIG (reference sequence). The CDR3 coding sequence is TGTGCCTGGAGTGTACGTAGCGGGGGAGAGACCCAGTACTTC. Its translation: CAWSVRSGGETQYF.

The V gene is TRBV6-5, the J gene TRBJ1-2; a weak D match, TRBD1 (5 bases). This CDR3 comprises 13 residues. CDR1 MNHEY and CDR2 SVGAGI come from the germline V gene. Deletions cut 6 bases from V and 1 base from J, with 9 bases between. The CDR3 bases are TGTGCCAGCAGAAGCGACAGTAACTATGGCTACACCTTC. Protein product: CASRSDSNYGYTF.

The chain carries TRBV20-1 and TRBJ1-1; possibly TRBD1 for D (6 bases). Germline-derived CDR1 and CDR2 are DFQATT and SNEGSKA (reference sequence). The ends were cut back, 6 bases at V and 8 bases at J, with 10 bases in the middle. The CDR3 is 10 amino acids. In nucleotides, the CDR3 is TGCAGTGCCCCAGGACAGGAAGCTTTCTTT. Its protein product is CSAPGQEAFF.

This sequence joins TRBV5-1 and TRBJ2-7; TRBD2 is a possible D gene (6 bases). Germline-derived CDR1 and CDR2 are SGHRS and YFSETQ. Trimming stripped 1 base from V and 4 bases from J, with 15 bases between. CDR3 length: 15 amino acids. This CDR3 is CASSLPQGRGYEQYF. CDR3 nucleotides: TGCGCCAGCAGCTTGCCCCAGGGCCGGGGGTACGAGCAGTACTTC.

The chain's CDR3 is CASSAQGADNEQFF. The CDR3 DNA follows: TGTGCCAGCAGTGCACAGGGGGCCGACAATGAGCAGTTCTTC. The V gene is TRBV6-1, the J gene TRBJ2-1, with TRBD1 matching over 9 bases. Germline CDR1 and CDR2: MNHNS and SASEGT. The CDR3 extends over 14 amino acids. J lost 5 bases, V lost 4 bases, and 3 bases had no gene match.